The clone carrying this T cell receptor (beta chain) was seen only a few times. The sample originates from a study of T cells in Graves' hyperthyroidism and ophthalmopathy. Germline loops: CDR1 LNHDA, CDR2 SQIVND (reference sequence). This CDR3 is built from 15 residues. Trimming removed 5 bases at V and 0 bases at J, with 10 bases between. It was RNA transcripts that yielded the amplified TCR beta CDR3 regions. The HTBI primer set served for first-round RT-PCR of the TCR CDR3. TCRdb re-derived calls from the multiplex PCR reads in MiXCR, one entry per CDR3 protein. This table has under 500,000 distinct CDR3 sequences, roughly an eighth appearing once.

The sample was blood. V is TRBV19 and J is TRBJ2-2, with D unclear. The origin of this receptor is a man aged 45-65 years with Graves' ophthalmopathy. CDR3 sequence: CASSPQLTNTGELFF. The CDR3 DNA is TGTGCCAGTAGTCCGCAACTGACGAACACCGGGGAGCTGTTTTTT. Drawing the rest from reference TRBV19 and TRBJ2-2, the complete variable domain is DGGITQSPKYLFRKEGQNVTLSCEQNLNHDAMYWYRQDPGQGLRLIYYSQIVNDFQKGDIAEGYSVSREKKESFPLTVTSAQKNPTAFYLCASSPQLTNTGELFFGEGSRLTVL.